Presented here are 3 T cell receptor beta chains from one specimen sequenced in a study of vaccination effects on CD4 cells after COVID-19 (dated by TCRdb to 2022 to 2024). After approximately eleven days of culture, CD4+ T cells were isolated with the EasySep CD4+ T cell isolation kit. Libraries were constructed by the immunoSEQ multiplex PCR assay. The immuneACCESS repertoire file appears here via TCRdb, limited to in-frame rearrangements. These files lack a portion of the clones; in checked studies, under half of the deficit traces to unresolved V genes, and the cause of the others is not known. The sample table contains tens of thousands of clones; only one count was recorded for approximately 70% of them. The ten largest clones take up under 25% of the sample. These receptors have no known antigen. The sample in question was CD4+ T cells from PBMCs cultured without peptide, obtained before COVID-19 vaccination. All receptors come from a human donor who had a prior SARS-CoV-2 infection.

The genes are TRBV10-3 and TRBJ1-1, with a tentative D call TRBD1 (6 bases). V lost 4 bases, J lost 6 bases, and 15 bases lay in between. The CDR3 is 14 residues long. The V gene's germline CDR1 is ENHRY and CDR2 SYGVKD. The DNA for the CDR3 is TGTGCCATCAGTGGGGACACCGAGGCCGCTGAAGCTTTCTTT. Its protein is CAISGDTEAAEAFF.

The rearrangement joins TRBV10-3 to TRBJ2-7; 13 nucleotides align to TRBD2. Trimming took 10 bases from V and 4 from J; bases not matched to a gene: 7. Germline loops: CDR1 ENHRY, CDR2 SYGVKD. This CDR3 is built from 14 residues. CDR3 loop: CATRTSGSLYEQYF. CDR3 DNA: TGTGCCACAAGGACTAGCGGGAGCTTGTACGAGCAGTACTTC.

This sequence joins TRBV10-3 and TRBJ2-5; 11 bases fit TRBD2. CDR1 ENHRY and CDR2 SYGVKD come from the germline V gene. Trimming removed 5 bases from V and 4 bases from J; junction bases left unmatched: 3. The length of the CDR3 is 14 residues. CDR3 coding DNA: TGTGCCATCAGTCTAGCGGGGGGAGGAGAGACCCAGTACTTC. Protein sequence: CAISLAGGGETQYF.